Described below is a single T cell receptor beta chain sequence and its context. This clonotype was seen a handful of times. This receptor's antigen is unknown. It has no much larger one-base neighbor in the sample; base qualities were not kept. This record comes from a study of spatial heterogeneity in lung cancer (dated by TCRdb to about 2019). Regarding the study in general: Beta-chain transcripts were consistently detected in greater numbers than alpha-chain transcripts, which likely reflected higher beta-chain transcript abundance. TCR alpha and beta repertoires were quantitatively compared across multiple tumor regions, matched nontumor lung and blood in non-small cell lung cancer. In the raw uncorrected reads, each unique combination of TCR and UMI appeared more than ten times on average. At surgery, both alpha and beta chains were TCR-sequenced in 220 tumor regions, fewer than 85 matched nontumor lung samples and 56 PBMC samples. The study linked features of the TCR repertoire to counts of nonsynonymous mutations, which were determined by whole-exome sequencing of tumor tissue. What the authors observed across the whole study: Additional single-cell paired TCR alpha and beta sequencing was considered necessary to confirm, at a functional level, the hypothesis that regional TCRs recognize regional mutations. Ubiquitous expanded tumor TCRs were detected in blood more often at tumor resection than at routine follow-up.

The meaning of the sample's time point label: sample taken at primary tumor resection. Without any cell sorting, TCR sequencing was performed on whole RNA extracted either from tumor and nontumor lung tissue or from cryopreserved PBMC samples. The donors were some 72 patients from the lung TRACERx cohort who had early-stage, untreated non-small cell lung cancer. A patient was chosen for TCR sequencing only when enough RNA was available from at least two tumor regions. The library was produced with 5' RACE. Sequencing used a NextSeq 500. To allow correction of PCR and sequencing errors, the TCR library protocol tagged every TCR cDNA molecule with a unique molecular identifier. Under the source paper's analysis protocol: Decombinator tools were used for TCR identification, UMI-based error correction and CDR3 extraction. Expanded TCRs were defined as those above a frequency of 2 per 1,000, corresponding to the top 1% of the tumor frequency distribution. Renyi diversity was calculated using the R vegan package after each repertoire was subsampled 100 times to 5,000 TCRs. To build CDR3 similarity networks, amino acid triplet string-kernel similarity was used, and CDR3s were connected when their pairwise similarity was above 0.82. TCRdb's own reprocessing of the public reads used fastp at Q25 and MiXCR and kept productive beta chains. Rows with one shared CDR3 protein collapse into an entry with the most common genes and DNA. These V and J calls originate from TCRdb's pipeline instead of the authors' own analysis. This sample has tens of thousands of distinct CDR3 sequences in its table, and roughly 8.7% of those were observed once. The ten largest clonotypes hold 6.9% of the sample.

Sequencing was performed on PBMCs, taken at surgery. The origin of this receptor is a male donor with early-stage non-small cell lung cancer.

Here is the DNA: TGTGCCAGCAGTGACCCGGGACTAGCTCAAGAGACCCAGTACTTC. Translated, it reads CASSDPGLAQETQYF. Here the chain combines TRBV25-1 and TRBJ2-5; 9 bases in between match TRBD2. Germline trimming: 3 bases from V, 2 bases from J; junction bases outside gene matches: 4. From the cysteine through the phenylalanine, the CDR3 covers 15 amino acids. The CDR3 DNA has 45 bases and is translated from base 1. For CDR1 and CDR2, the germline V gene lists MGHDK and SYGVNS.